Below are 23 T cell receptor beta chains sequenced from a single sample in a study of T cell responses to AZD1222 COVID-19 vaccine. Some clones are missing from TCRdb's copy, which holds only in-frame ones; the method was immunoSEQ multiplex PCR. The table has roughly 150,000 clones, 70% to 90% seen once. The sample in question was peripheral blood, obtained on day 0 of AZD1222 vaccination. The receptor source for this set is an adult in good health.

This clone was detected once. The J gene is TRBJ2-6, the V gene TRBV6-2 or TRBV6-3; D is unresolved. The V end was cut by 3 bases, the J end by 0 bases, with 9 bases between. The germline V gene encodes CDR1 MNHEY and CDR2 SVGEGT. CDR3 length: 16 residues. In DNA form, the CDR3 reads TGTGCCAGCAGTTATGGAAGACTCTCTGGGGCCAACGTCCTGACTTTC. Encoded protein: CASSYGRLSGANVLTF.

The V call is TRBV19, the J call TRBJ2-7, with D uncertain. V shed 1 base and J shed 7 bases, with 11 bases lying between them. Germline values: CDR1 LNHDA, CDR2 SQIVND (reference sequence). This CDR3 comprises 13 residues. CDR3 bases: TGTGCCAGTAGTATAGTAGAGGATGGGGAGCAGTACTTC. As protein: CASSIVEDGEQYF.

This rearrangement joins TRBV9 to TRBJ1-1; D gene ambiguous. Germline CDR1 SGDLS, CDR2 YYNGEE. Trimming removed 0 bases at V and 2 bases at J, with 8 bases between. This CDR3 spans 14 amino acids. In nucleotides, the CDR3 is TGTGCCAGCAGCGTAGTCCCGGACAACACTGAAGCTTTCTTT. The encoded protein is CASSVVPDNTEAFF.

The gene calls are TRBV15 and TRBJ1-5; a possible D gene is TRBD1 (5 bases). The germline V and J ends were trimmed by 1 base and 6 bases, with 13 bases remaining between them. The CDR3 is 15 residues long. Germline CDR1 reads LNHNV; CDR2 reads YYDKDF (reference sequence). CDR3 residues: CATSRGRSGSQPQHF. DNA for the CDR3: TGTGCCACCAGCAGAGGGCGGTCAGGGAGTCAGCCCCAGCATTTT.

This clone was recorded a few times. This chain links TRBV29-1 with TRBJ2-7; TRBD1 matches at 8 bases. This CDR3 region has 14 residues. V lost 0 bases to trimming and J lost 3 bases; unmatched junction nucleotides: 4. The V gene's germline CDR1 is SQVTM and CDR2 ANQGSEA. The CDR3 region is CSVEDGQGLYEQYF. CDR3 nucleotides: TGCAGCGTTGAAGATGGACAGGGCCTCTACGAGCAGTACTTC.

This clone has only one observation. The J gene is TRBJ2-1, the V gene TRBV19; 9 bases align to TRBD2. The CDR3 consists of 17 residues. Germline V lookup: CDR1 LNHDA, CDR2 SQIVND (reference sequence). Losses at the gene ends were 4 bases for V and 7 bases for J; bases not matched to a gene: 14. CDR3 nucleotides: TGTGCCAGTAGTACAAACCCCATTAGCGGGAGCCTGAATGAGCAGTTCTTC. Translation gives CASSTNPISGSLNEQFF.

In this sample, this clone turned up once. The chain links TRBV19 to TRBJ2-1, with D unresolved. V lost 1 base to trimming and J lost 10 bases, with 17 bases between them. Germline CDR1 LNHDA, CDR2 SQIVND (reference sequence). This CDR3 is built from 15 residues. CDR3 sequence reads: CASSIASQALGEQFF. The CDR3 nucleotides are TGTGCCAGTAGTATAGCCAGCCAGGCCCTCGGGGAGCAGTTCTTC.

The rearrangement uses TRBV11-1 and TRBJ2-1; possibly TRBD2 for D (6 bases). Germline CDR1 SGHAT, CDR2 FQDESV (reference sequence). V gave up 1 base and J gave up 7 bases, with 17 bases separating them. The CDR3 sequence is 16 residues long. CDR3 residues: CASSLGGRERGNEQFF. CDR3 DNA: TGTGCCAGCAGCTTAGGGGGCCGGGAGAGAGGGAATGAGCAGTTCTTC.

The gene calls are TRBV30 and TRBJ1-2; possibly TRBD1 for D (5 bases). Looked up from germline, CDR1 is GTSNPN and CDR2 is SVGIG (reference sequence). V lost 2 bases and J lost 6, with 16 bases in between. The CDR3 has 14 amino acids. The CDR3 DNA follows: TGTGCCTGGAGTTACCGGGACCTAGGGGATGGCTACACCTTC. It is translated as CAWSYRDLGDGYTF.

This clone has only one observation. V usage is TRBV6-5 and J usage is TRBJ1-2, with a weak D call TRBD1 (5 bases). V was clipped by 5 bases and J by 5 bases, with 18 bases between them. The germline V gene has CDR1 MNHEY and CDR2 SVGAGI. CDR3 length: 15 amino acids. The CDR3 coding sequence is TGTGCCAGCAGTCCCTCAGGGAATGCCCTATATGGCTACACCTTC. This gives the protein CASSPSGNALYGYTF.

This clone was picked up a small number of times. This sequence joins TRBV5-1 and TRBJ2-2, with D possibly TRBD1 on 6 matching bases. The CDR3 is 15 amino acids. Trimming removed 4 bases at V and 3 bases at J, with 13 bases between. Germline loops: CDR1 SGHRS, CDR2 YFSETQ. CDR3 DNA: TGCGCCAGCAGCATGGGGGCGCGGTACACCGGGGAGCTGTTTTTT. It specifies CASSMGARYTGELFF.

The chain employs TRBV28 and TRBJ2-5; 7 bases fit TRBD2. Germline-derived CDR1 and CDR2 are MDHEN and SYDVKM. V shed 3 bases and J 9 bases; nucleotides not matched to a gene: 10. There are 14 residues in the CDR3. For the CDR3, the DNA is TGTGCCAGCAGTTTCTCGCGGGAGAGTTCACCCCAGTACTTC. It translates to CASSFSRESSPQYF. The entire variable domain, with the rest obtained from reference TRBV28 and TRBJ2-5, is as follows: DVKVTQSSRYLVKRTGEKVFLECVQDMDHENMFWYRQDPGLGLRLIYFSYDVKMKEKGDIPEGYSVSREKKERFSLILESASTNQTSMYLCASSFSRESSPQYFGPGTRLLVL.

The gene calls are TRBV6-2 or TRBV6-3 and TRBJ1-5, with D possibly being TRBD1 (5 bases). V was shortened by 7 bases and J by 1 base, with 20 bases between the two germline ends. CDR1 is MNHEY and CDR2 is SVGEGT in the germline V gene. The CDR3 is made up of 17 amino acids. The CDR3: CASTPRKGALSNQPQHF. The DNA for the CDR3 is TGTGCCAGCACCCCAAGGAAAGGGGCGTTGAGCAATCAGCCCCAGCATTTT.

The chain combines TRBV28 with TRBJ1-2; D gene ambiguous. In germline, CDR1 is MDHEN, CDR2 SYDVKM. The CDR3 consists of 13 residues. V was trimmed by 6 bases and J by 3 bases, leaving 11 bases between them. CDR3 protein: CASSLYKDYGYTF. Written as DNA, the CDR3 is TGTGCCAGCAGCCTATATAAGGACTATGGCTACACCTTC.

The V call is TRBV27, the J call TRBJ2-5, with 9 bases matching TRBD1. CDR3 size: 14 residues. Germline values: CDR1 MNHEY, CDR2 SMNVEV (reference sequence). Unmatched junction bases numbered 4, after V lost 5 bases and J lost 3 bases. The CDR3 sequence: CASSRDREEETQYF. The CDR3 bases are TGTGCCAGCAGTCGGGACAGGGAAGAAGAGACCCAGTACTTC.

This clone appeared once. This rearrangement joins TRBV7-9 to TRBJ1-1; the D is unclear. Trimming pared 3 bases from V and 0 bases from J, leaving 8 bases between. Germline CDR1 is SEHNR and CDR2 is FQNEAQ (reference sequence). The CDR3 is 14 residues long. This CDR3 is CASSFRAVNTEAFF. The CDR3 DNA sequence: TGTGCCAGCAGCTTTCGGGCAGTGAACACTGAAGCTTTCTTT.

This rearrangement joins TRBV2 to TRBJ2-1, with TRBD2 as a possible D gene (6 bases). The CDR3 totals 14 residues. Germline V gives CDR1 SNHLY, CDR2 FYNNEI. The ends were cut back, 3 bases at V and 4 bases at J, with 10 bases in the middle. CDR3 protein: CASSERLVYNEQFF. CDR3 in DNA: TGTGCCAGCAGTGAGAGACTAGTTTACAATGAGCAGTTCTTC.

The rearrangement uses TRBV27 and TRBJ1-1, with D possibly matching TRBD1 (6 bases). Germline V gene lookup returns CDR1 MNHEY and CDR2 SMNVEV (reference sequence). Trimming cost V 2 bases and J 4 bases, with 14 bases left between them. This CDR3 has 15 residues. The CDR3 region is CASSLTGRWVTEAFF. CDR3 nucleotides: TGTGCCAGCAGTTTAACAGGGAGATGGGTCACTGAAGCTTTCTTT.

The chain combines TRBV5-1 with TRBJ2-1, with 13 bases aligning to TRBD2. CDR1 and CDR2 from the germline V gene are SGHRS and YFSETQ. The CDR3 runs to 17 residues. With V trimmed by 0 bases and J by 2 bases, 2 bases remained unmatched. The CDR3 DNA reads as TGCGCCAGCAGCTTGGTGACTAGCGGGAGGACCTACAATGAGCAGTTCTTC. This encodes CASSLVTSGRTYNEQFF.

CDR3 nucleotide sequence: TGTGCCTGGACCCGAGGAGGCGGCTACACCTTC. Protein product: CAWTRGGGYTF. The rearrangement joins TRBV30 to TRBJ1-2; D unresolved. Germline-derived CDR1 and CDR2 are GTSNPN and SVGIG (reference sequence). V was trimmed by 4 bases and J by 8 bases, leaving 11 bases between them. The CDR3 spans 11 residues.

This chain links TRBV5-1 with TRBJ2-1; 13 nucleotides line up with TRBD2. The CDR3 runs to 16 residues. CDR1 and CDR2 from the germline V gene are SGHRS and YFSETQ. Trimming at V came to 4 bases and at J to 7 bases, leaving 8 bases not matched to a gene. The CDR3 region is CASSAPGTSGKNEQFF. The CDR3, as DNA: TGCGCCAGCAGCGCTCCCGGGACTAGCGGGAAAAATGAGCAGTTCTTC.

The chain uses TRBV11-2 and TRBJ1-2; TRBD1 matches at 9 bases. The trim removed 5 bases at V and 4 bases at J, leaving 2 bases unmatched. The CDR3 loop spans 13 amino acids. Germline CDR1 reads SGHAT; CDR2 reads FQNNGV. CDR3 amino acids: CASSRDRAYGYTF. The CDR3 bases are TGTGCCAGCAGCCGGGACAGGGCCTATGGCTACACCTTC.

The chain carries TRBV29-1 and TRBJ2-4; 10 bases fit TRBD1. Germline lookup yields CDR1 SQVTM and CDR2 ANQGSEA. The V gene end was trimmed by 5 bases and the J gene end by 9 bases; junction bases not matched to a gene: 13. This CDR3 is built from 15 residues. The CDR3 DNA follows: TGCAGCGTTTTCCATCGACAGGGGGCCTCAAGCATTCAGTACTTC. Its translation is CSVFHRQGASSIQYF.